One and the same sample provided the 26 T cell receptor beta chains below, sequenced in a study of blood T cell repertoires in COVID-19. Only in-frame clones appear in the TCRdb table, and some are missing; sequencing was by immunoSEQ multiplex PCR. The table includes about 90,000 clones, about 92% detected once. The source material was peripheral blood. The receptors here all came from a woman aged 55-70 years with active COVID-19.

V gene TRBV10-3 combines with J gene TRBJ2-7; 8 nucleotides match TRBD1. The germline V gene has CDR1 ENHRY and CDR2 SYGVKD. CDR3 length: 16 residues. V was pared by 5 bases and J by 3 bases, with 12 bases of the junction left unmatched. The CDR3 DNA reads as TGTGCCATCAGTATCCTTACCCGGGACAGGAGCTACGAGCAGTACTTC. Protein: CAISILTRDRSYEQYF.

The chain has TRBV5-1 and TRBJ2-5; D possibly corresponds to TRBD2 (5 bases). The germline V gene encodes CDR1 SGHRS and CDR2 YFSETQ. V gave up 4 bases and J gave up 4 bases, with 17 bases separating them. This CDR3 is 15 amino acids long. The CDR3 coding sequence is TGCGCCAGCAGCCTCGAGTTTGCTAGCCGAGAGACCCAGTACTTC. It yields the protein CASSLEFASRETQYF.

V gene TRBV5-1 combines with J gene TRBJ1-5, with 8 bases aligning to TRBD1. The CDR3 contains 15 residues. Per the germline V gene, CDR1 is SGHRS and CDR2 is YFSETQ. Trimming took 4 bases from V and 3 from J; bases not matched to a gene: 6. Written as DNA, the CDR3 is TGCGCCAGCAGCCAGACAGGGGCCTCCAATCAGCCCCAGCATTTT. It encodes CASSQTGASNQPQHF.

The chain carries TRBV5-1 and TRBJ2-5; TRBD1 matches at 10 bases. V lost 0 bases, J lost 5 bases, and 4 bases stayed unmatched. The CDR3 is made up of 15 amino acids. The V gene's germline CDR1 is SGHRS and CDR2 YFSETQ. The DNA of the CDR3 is TGCGCCAGCAGCTTGGGGACAGGGGGTTGGGAGACCCAGTACTTC. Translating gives CASSLGTGGWETQYF.

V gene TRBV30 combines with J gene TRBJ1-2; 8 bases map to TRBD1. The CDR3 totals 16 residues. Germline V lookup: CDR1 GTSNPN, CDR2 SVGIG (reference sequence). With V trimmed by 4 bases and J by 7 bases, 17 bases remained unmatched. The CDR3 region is CAWTFLGGGGTGGYTF. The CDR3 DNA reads TGTGCCTGGACCTTCCTGGGGGGTGGGGGGACAGGTGGCTACACCTTC.

The CDR3 sequence: CASSGIVARTEAFF. For the CDR3, the DNA is TGTGCCAGCAGTGGTATAGTAGCGCGGACTGAAGCTTTCTTT. The J gene is TRBJ1-1, the V gene TRBV2; D not certain. Germline V gene sequence: CDR1 SNHLY, CDR2 FYNNEI. This CDR3 comprises 14 residues. Trimming took off 4 bases at V and 5 bases at J, with 14 bases between the two ends.

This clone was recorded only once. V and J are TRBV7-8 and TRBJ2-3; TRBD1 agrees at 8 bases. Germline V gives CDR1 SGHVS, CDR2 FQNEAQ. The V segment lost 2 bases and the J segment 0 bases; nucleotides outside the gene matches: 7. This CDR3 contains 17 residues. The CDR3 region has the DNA TGTGCCAGCAGCTTACCGATAGGACAGGGAAGCACAGATACGCAGTATTTT. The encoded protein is CASSLPIGQGSTDTQYF.

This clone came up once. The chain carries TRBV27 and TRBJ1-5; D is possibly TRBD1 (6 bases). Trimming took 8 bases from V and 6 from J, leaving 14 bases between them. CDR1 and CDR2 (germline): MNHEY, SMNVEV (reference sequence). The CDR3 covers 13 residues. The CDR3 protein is CASRGGWGQPQHF. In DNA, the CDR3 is TGTGCCAGCCGAGGGGGATGGGGTCAGCCCCAGCATTTT.

The CDR3: CASSVTGNYGYTF. In DNA form, the CDR3 reads TGTGCCAGCAGCGTCACAGGGAACTATGGCTACACCTTC. The chain uses TRBV6-5 and TRBJ1-2, with D perhaps TRBD1 (6 bases). This CDR3 contains 13 residues. The germline CDR1 and CDR2 sequences are MNHEY and SVGAGI. Trimming left V 6 bases short and J 2 bases short, with 10 bases between.

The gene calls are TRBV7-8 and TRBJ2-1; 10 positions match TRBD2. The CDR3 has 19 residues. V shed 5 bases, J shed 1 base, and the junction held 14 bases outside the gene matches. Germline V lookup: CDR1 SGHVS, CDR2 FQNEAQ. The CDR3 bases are TGTGCCAGCAGCACACTAACTCGGGCTAGCGGGAGTTCCTACAATGAGCAGTTCTTC. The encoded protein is CASSTLTRASGSSYNEQFF.

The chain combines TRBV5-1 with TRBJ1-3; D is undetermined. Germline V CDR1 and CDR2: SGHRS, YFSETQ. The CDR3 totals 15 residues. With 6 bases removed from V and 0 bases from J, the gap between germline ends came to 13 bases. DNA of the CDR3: TGCGCCAGCAATTTGGACGGGAGCTCTGGAAACACCATATATTTT. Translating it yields CASNLDGSSGNTIYF.

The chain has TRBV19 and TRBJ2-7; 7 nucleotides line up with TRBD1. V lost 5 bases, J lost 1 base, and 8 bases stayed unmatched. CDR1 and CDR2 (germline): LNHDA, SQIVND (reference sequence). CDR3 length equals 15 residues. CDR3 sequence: CASSHRGAFSYEQYF. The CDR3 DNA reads TGTGCCAGTAGTCACAGGGGTGCCTTTTCCTACGAGCAGTACTTC.

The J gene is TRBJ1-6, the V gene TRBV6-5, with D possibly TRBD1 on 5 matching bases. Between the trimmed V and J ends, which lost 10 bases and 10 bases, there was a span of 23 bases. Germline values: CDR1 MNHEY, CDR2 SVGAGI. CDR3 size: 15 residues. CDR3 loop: CATRVVSRDLSPLHF. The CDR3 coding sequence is TGTGCCACTCGTGTCGTGTCCAGGGATTTATCACCCCTCCACTTT.

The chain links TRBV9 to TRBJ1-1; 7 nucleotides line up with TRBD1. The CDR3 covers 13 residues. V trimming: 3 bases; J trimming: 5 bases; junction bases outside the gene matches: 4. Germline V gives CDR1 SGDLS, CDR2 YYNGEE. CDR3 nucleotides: TGTGCCAGCAGCGAAACGGGACAGACTGAAGCTTTCTTT. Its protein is CASSETGQTEAFF.

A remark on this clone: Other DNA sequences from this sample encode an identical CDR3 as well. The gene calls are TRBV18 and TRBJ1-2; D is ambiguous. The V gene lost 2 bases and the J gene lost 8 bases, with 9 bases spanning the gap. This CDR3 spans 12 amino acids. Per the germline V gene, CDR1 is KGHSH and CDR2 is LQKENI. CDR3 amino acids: CASSPGREGYTF. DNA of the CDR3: TGTGCCAGCTCACCAGGGCGGGAGGGCTACACCTTC.

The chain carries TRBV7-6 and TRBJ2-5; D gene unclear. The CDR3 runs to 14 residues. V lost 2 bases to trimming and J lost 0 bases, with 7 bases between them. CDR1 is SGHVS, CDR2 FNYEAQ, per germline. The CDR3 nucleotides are TGTGCCAGCAGCTTAACCAGGTACCAAGAGACCCAGTACTTC. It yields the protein CASSLTRYQETQYF.

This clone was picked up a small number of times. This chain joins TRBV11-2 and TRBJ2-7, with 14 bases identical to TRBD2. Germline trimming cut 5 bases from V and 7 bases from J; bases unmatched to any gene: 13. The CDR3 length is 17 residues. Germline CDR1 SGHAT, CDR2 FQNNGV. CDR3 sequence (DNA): TGTGCCAGCAGCACTCGCGGGACTAGCGGGGGCCACCGGGAGCAGTACTTC. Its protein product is CASSTRGTSGGHREQYF.

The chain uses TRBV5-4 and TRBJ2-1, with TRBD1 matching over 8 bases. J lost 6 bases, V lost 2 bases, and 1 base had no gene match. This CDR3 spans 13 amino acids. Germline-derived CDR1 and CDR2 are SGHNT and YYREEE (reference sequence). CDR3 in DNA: TGTGCCAGCAGCTTAACAGGGGGCAATGAGCAGTTCTTC. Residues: CASSLTGGNEQFF.

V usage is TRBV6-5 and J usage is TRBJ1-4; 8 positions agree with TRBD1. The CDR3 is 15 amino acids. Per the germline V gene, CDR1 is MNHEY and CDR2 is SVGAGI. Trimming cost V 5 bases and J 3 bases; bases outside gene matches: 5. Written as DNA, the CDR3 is TGTGCCAGCAGTCCGGGACAGGCATCTAATGAAAAACTGTTTTTT. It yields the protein CASSPGQASNEKLFF.

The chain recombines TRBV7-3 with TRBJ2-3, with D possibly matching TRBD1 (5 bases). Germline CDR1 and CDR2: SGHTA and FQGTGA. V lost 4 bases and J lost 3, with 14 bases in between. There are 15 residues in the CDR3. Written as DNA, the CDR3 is TGTGCCAGCAGCTCTTCGCCCAGGGTGACAGATACGCAGTATTTT. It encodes CASSSSPRVTDTQYF.

This chain's CDR3 is CASSLRQGSYEQYF. The CDR3 region has the DNA TGCGCCAGCAGCCTTCGACAGGGTTCCTACGAGCAGTACTTC. V is TRBV5-1 and J is TRBJ2-7; 7 bases align to TRBD1. The CDR3 is 14 amino acids. V trimming: 4 bases; J trimming: 1 base; junction bases outside the gene matches: 5. Looked up from germline, CDR1 is SGHRS and CDR2 is YFSETQ.

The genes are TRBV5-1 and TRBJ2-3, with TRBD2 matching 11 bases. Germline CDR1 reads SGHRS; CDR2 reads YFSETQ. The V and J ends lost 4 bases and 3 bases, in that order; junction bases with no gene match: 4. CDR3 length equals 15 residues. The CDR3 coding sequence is TGCGCCAGCAGCCAGACTAGCGGGAAGACAGATACGCAGTATTTT. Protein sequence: CASSQTSGKTDTQYF.

The CDR3: CATAQGNYGYTF. The CDR3 DNA follows: TGTGCCACGGCGCAGGGGAACTATGGCTACACCTTC. The chain recombines TRBV6-5 with TRBJ1-2, with a possible D match to TRBD1 (6 bases). The CDR3 loop spans 12 amino acids. Trimming took off 10 bases at V and 2 bases at J, with 11 bases between the two ends. Germline V gene lookup returns CDR1 MNHEY and CDR2 SVGAGI.

CDR3 nucleotide sequence: TGTGCCAGCAGTTTACGTCAAACAGGGGTGAACACTGAAGCTTTCTTT. As protein: CASSLRQTGVNTEAFF. The rearrangement uses TRBV27 and TRBJ1-1; 7 nucleotides align to TRBD1. In germline, CDR1 is MNHEY, CDR2 SMNVEV (reference sequence). The CDR3 spans 16 residues. After removal of 2 bases from V and 0 bases from J, the junction contained 6 bases not matched to a gene.

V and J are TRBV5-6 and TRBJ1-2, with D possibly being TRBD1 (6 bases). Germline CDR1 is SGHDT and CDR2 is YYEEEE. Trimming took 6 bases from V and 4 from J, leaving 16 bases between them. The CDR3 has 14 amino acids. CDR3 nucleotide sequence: TGTGCCAGCACCCCGGGGGGCCTCCTCTATGGCTACACCTTC. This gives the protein CASTPGGLLYGYTF.

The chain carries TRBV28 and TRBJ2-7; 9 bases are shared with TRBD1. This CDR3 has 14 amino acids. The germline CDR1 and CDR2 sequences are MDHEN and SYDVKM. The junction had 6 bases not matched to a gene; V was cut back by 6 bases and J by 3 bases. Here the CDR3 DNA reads TGTGCCAGCAGACATACAGGGGGCAACTACGAGCAGTACTTC. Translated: CASRHTGGNYEQYF. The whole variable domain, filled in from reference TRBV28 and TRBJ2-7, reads DVKVTQSSRYLVKRTGEKVFLECVQDMDHENMFWYRQDPGLGLRLIYFSYDVKMKEKGDIPEGYSVSREKKERFSLILESASTNQTSMYLCASRHTGGNYEQYFGPGTRLTVT.